This entry lists 24 T cell receptor beta chains sequenced from one sample in a study of blood T cell repertoires in COVID-19. Clones were sequenced by immunoSEQ multiplex PCR, and TCRdb holds only the in-frame ones, with some missing. The data hold roughly 94,000 clones, with 65% to 90% observed a single time. The source material was peripheral blood. Receptors were obtained from a man aged 60-69 years with acute or convalescent COVID-19.

The rearrangement joins TRBV29-1 to TRBJ2-5, with TRBD1 identical over 10 bases. Per the germline V gene, CDR1 is SQVTM and CDR2 is ANQGSEA. The CDR3 covers 16 residues. Trimming removed 6 bases from V and 4 bases from J; junction bases left unmatched: 14. CDR3 sequence reads: CSVVGTGTGVGETQYF. CDR3 DNA: TGCAGCGTCGTTGGTACCGGGACAGGGGTTGGAGAGACCCAGTACTTC.

This clone was detected once. This sequence joins TRBV6-2 or TRBV6-3 and TRBJ2-1; TRBD2 matches 13 bases. The V gene end was trimmed by 3 bases and the J gene end by 7 bases; junction bases not matched to a gene: 9. This CDR3 region has 17 residues. In germline, CDR1 is MNHEY, CDR2 SVGEGT. As DNA, the CDR3 is TGTGCCAGCAGTTATCAGAAGCGGGGACTAGCGGGGAATGAGCAGTTCTTC. Its protein is CASSYQKRGLAGNEQFF.

The rearrangement uses TRBV29-1 and TRBJ2-1; 8 nucleotides match TRBD2. Germline CDR1 reads SQVTM; CDR2 reads ANQGSEA. With V trimmed by 7 bases and J by 1 base, 6 bases remained unmatched. The CDR3 spans 14 residues. Written as DNA, the CDR3 is TGCAGCGCCCAGCGGGGGACGTCCTACAATGAGCAGTTCTTC. Its protein product is CSAQRGTSYNEQFF.

CDR3 nucleotides: TGTGCCATCCCTCGGACAGACGGGAACACCGGGGAGCTGTTTTTT. Translated: CAIPRTDGNTGELFF. The chain combines TRBV28 with TRBJ2-2; D is possibly TRBD1 (6 bases). The germline gives CDR1 MDHEN, CDR2 SYDVKM. Deletions cut 10 bases from V and 1 base from J, with 16 bases between. The length of the CDR3 is 15 residues.

This clone occurred a few times. The chain couples TRBV4-1 to TRBJ1-3; D remains unclear. Germline V gene data show CDR1 as MGHRA and CDR2 as YSYEKL. Trimming took 5 bases from V and 0 from J, leaving 5 bases between them. This CDR3 has 13 amino acids. In DNA, the CDR3 is TGCGCCAGCAGCACTTACTCTGGAAACACCATATATTTT. This encodes CASSTYSGNTIYF.

J is TRBJ2-1 and V is TRBV6-5; TRBD1 aligns across 10 bases. From germline, CDR1 is MNHEY and CDR2 SVGAGI. V lost 5 bases to trimming and J lost 7 bases; unmatched junction nucleotides: 8. There are 15 residues in the CDR3. Here the CDR3 reads CASSRDRGLVNEQFF. In DNA form, the CDR3 reads TGTGCCAGCAGTCGGGACAGGGGACTAGTAAATGAGCAGTTCTTC.

The chain uses TRBV3-1 (or the pseudogene TRBV3-2) and TRBJ1-6, with 8 positions matching TRBD1. Germline CDR1 LGHDT, CDR2 YNNKEL (reference sequence). The V gene end was trimmed by 3 bases and the J gene end by 9 bases; junction bases not matched to a gene: 7. The CDR3 sequence is 15 residues long. The CDR3 protein is CASSQIDRGGSPLHF. The CDR3 bases are TGTGCCAGCAGCCAGATTGACAGGGGCGGTTCACCCCTCCACTTT.

The V and J genes are TRBV2 and TRBJ2-1, with 10 nucleotides matching TRBD1. The CDR3 has 15 amino acids. Per the germline V gene, CDR1 is SNHLY and CDR2 is FYNNEI. With V trimmed by 5 bases and J by 9 bases, 10 bases remained unmatched. The DNA of the CDR3 is TGTGCCAGCAGTAACCACGGGACAGGGGCGAGTGAGCAGTTCTTC. Translation: CASSNHGTGASEQFF.

The chain is built from TRBV6-5 and TRBJ2-5; D gene uncertain. The ends were cut back, 2 bases at V and 3 bases at J, with 10 bases in the middle. Germline CDR1 and CDR2: MNHEY and SVGAGI. The CDR3 consists of 14 residues. The CDR3 bases are TGTGCCAGCAGTTACAGTACTACCAAAGAGACCCAGTACTTC. The encoded protein is CASSYSTTKETQYF.

This sequence joins TRBV5-1 and TRBJ2-1, with 9 bases aligning to TRBD1. V lost 1 base and J lost 9; bases outside the gene matches: 14. This CDR3 region has 17 residues. Germline-derived CDR1 and CDR2 are SGHRS and YFSETQ. This CDR3 reads CASSLPSQGQGAAEQFF. The CDR3 DNA is TGCGCCAGCAGCTTGCCCTCTCAGGGACAGGGAGCCGCTGAGCAGTTCTTC. Complete variable domain (other parts from reference TRBV5-1 and TRBJ2-1): KAGVTQTPRYLIKTRGQQVTLSCSPISGHRSVSWYQQTPGQGLQFLFEYFSETQRNKGNFPGRFSGRQFSNSRSEMNVSTLELGDSALYLCASSLPSQGQGAAEQFFGPGTRLTVL.

This chain joins TRBV7-7 and TRBJ2-1; 7 nucleotides match TRBD2. Germline CDR1 SSHAT, CDR2 FNYEAQ (reference sequence). The CDR3 extends over 16 amino acids. The trim removed 1 base at V and 8 bases at J, leaving 11 bases unmatched. CDR3 in DNA: TGTGCCAGCAGCTTAGGACTAGCCTTACGGGAAGATGAGCAGTTCTTC. This sequence encodes CASSLGLALREDEQFF. Together with reference TRBV7-7 and TRBJ2-1, the CDR3 gives the full variable domain: GAGVSQSPRYKVTKRGQDVTLRCDPISSHATLYWYQQALGQGPEFLTYFNYEAQPDKSGLPSDRFSAERPEGSISTLTIQRTEQRDSAMYRCASSLGLALREDEQFFGPGTRLTVL.

The genes are TRBV15 and TRBJ2-5; 8 nucleotides match TRBD2. CDR1 is LNHNV and CDR2 is YYDKDF in the germline V gene (reference sequence). The V segment lost 6 bases and the J segment 5 bases; nucleotides outside the gene matches: 11. This CDR3 spans 15 amino acids. In DNA, the CDR3 is TGTGCCACCAGGCGGAACGGGGGGGCCTTGGAGACCCAGTACTTC. Protein sequence: CATRRNGGALETQYF.

This chain joins TRBV20-1 and TRBJ2-5; D may be TRBD1 (6 bases). CDR3 length equals 11 residues. Germline CDR1 DFQATT, CDR2 SNEGSKA (reference sequence). V was trimmed by 6 bases and J by 3 bases, leaving 8 bases between them. In DNA, the CDR3 is TGCAGTGCACAGGGAAAAGAGACCCAGTACTTC. This translates into CSAQGKETQYF.

The chain has TRBV10-3 and TRBJ2-7; D not resolved. Germline V CDR1 and CDR2: ENHRY, SYGVKD. CDR3 length: 12 amino acids. V lost 5 bases to trimming and J lost 0 bases, with 5 bases between them. The CDR3 coding sequence is TGTGCCATCAGTCCGAGCTCCTACGAGCAGTACTTC. Translation gives CAISPSSYEQYF.

The genes are TRBV5-1 and TRBJ2-2, with 10 bases lining up with TRBD2. After removal of 0 bases from V and 2 bases from J, the junction contained 10 bases not matched to a gene. CDR3 length: 19 residues. Germline V CDR1 and CDR2: SGHRS, YFSETQ. The CDR3 DNA reads as TGCGCCAGCAGCTTGGATGGTAGCGGGGGGATAAGAAACACCGGGGAGCTGTTTTTT. Translating it yields CASSLDGSGGIRNTGELFF.

In DNA, the CDR3 is TGTGCCAGCAGTTACTCGACAGCAGCCTACGAGCAGTACGTC. Its translation: CASSYSTAAYEQYV. The rearrangement uses TRBV6-2 or TRBV6-3 and TRBJ2-7; D possibly corresponds to TRBD1 (5 bases). V was clipped by 0 bases and J by 2 bases, with 8 bases between them. The CDR3 length is 14 residues. The V gene's germline CDR1 is MNHEY and CDR2 SVGEGT.

This rearrangement joins TRBV7-6 to TRBJ1-4; D perhaps matches TRBD1 (6 bases). The CDR3 has 16 amino acids. Germline V CDR1 and CDR2: SGHVS, FNYEAQ. V gave up 4 bases and J gave up 8 bases, with 20 bases separating them. This chain's CDR3 is CASSSNPSGGGEKLFF. The CDR3, as DNA: TGTGCCAGCAGCTCTAACCCCTCGGGTGGGGGCGAAAAACTGTTTTTT.

The V gene is TRBV28, the J gene TRBJ2-5, with 9 bases fitting TRBD2. The CDR3 length is 15 residues. CDR1 and CDR2 from the germline V gene are MDHEN and SYDVKM. The V segment lost 3 bases and the J segment 3 bases; nucleotides outside the gene matches: 5. CDR3 in DNA: TGTGCCAGCAGTTTCGTAGGCGGGGGGGAAGAGACCCAGTACTTC. It yields the protein CASSFVGGGEETQYF.

For the CDR3, the DNA is TGTGCCAGCACTCCTAGCGGGGGCGGGGGGCGCACGCAGTATTTT. It encodes CASTPSGGGGRTQYF. This rearrangement joins TRBV6-5 to TRBJ2-3, with TRBD2 identical over 10 bases. Looked up from germline, CDR1 is MNHEY and CDR2 is SVGAGI. J lost 9 bases, V lost 7 bases, and 13 bases had no gene match. This CDR3 is 15 amino acids long.

The chain joins TRBV6-5 to TRBJ1-2; 9 bases match TRBD1. The CDR3 contains 15 residues. V trimming: 8 bases; J trimming: 6 bases; junction bases outside the gene matches: 13. Germline lookup yields CDR1 MNHEY and CDR2 SVGAGI. CDR3 amino acids: CASQGGTGRWDGYTF. In nucleotides, the CDR3 is TGTGCCAGCCAAGGGGGGACAGGGCGTTGGGATGGCTACACCTTC.

This clone was detected only a few times. The V call is TRBV7-9, the J call TRBJ2-7; 9 bases agree with TRBD2. This CDR3 region has 14 residues. Germline V gene data show CDR1 as SEHNR and CDR2 as FQNEAQ (reference sequence). J lost 4 bases, V lost 1 base, and 2 bases had no gene match. In DNA form, the CDR3 reads TGTGCCAGCAGCTTAGGTAGCGGGGGATACGAGCAGTACGTC. Protein: CASSLGSGGYEQYV.

The V call is TRBV5-1, the J call TRBJ2-1; D might be TRBD1 (5 bases). Germline-derived CDR1 and CDR2 are SGHRS and YFSETQ. The CDR3 runs 15 residues. V was trimmed by 1 base and J by 4 bases, leaving 12 bases between them. The CDR3 reads CASSLTGSLYNEQFF. The CDR3 DNA follows: TGCGCCAGCAGCTTGACAGGATCTTTGTACAATGAGCAGTTCTTC.

The chain combines TRBV7-2 with TRBJ1-3, with 7 bases matching TRBD1. With V trimmed by 0 bases and J by 2 bases, 4 bases remained unmatched. This CDR3 spans 16 amino acids. Per the germline V gene, CDR1 is SGHTA and CDR2 is FQGNSA. The CDR3 DNA reads as TGTGCCAGCAGCTTAGCTGGGACAGAGACTGGAAACACCATATATTTT. Encoded protein: CASSLAGTETGNTIYF.

This clone was detected once. The V and J genes are TRBV19 and TRBJ2-7; no clear D. Germline V lookup: CDR1 LNHDA, CDR2 SQIVND (reference sequence). V lost 1 base and J lost 3, with 7 bases in between. The CDR3 sequence is 13 residues long. The CDR3 sequence is CASSIVLGYEQYF. CDR3 sequence (DNA): TGTGCCAGTAGTATAGTGCTCGGCTACGAGCAGTACTTC. The entire variable domain, with the rest obtained from reference TRBV19 and TRBJ2-7, is as follows: DGGITQSPKYLFRKEGQNVTLSCEQNLNHDAMYWYRQDPGQGLRLIYYSQIVNDFQKGDIAEGYSVSREKKESFPLTVTSAQKNPTAFYLCASSIVLGYEQYFGPGTRLTVT.